This T cell receptor (beta chain) was identified during a study of blood T cell repertoires in COVID-19. For the study at large: Material from acute and convalescent COVID-19 was sourced from the United States, Italy and Spain. T cells, B-cell-depleted T cells, or PBMCs supplied cDNA or gDNA.

The CDR3 runs 16 residues. The V gene's germline CDR1 is GTSNPN and CDR2 SVGIG (reference sequence). V gave up 0 bases and J gave up 3 bases; unmatched junction bases: 7. In the original workflow: Amplification from reference gene primers served as the basis for estimated nucleated cell counts. Some clones are missing from TCRdb's copy, which holds only in-frame ones; the method was immunoSEQ multiplex PCR. The V and J calls and clone size are taken from that table; D and trimming were inferred from the DNA. The sample holds 90,000 to 130,000 clones, 70% to 85% seen once. The sequence came from a woman in her 40s with acute or convalescent COVID-19. The chain couples TRBV30 to TRBJ2-5; 10 bases are shared with TRBD2. Sequences were obtained from peripheral blood. The CDR3 nucleotides read TGTGCCTGGAGTGTAGGGCTAGCGGGGGCAAAAGAGACCCAGTACTTC. This encodes CAWSVGLAGAKETQYF.